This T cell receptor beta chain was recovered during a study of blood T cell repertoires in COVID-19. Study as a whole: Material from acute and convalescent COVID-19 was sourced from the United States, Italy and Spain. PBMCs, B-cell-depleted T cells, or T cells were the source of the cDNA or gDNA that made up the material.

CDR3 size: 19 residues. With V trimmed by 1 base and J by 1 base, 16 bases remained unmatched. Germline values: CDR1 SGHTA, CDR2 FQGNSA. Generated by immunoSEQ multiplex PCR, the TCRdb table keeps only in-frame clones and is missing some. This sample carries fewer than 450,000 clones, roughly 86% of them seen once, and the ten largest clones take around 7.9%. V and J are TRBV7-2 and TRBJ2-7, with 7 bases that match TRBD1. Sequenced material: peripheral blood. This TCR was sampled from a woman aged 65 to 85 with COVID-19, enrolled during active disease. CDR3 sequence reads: CASSLVAWQGETFSYEQYF. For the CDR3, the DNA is TGTGCCAGCAGCTTAGTCGCTTGGCAGGGGGAGACTTTTTCCTACGAGCAGTACTTC.